A selection of T cell receptor beta chains follows, all from one sample in a study of OX40 agonist ivuxolimab in advanced cancers. Method: immunoSEQ multiplex PCR; TCRdb's copy keeps in-frame clones and lacks some. The data show about 53,000 clones, 79% seen once. Source: CD4+ or CD8+ T cells sorted from blood, taken in a trial of the OX40 agonist ivuxolimab. The receptor source for this set is an adult with an advanced solid tumor such as melanoma, head and neck, liver or kidney cancer. Both conserved end residues are part of each CDR3. The order of the fields is J gene, D gene, clone size, V gene, CDR3 protein, CDR3 DNA. The D gene is left open where the match is weak. Where a row states a size, it is once, few, many or the class of an expanded clone; other rows omit it.

TRBJ2-7	TRBD1	.	TRBV6-1	CASRGQAAYEQYF	TGTGCCAGCAGGGGACAGGCGGCCTACGAGCAGTACTTC
TRBJ1-6	.	.	TRBV5-4	CASSLGRDESPLHF	TGTGCCAGCAGCTTGGGCAGGGATGAGTCACCCCTCCACTTT
TRBJ1-2	TRBD1	once	TRBV11-2	CASSSRNRGPYGYTF	TGTGCCAGCAGCTCCCGAAACAGGGGACCGTATGGCTACACCTTC
TRBJ1-2	.	.	TRBV19	CASSVEGWGNGYTF	TGTGCCAGTAGTGTCGAGGGCTGGGGAAATGGCTACACCTTC
TRBJ1-4	.	.	TRBV28	CASSFGHVIEKLFF	TGTGCCAGCAGTTTCGGACACGTTATTGAAAAACTGTTTTTT
TRBJ2-7	.	.	TRBV6-1	CASSEAGDPYEQYF	TGTGCCAGCAGTGAAGCTGGGGACCCCTACGAGCAGTACTTC
TRBJ1-2	TRBD1	few	TRBV19	CASSIDRAGGYTF	TGTGCCAGTAGTATCGACAGGGCGGGGGGCTACACCTTC
TRBJ2-7	.	.	TRBV5-4	CASSLGDPASYEQYF	TGTGCCAGCAGCTTGGGGGACCCCGCTTCCTACGAGCAGTACTTC
TRBJ1-1	.	.	TRBV21-1	CASSRGSPVGTEAFF	TGTGCCAGCAGCCGTGGATCACCCGTAGGAACTGAAGCTTTCTTT
TRBJ2-3	TRBD1	.	TRBV6-4	CASSLTGGTDTQYF	TGTGCCAGCAGTCTGACAGGGGGCACAGATACGCAGTATTTT
TRBJ1-5	TRBD1	.	TRBV28	CASRAGQGRQPQHF	TGTGCCAGCAGGGCCGGACAGGGGCGGCAGCCCCAGCATTTT
TRBJ1-2	TRBD1	.	TRBV7-9	CASSTEQGIYYGYTF	TGTGCCAGCAGCACCGAACAGGGGATTTACTATGGCTACACCTTC
TRBJ2-1	TRBD2	.	TRBV7-3	CASSSGLAGYNEQFF	TGTGCCAGCAGCTCCGGACTAGCGGGGTACAATGAGCAGTTCTTC
TRBJ1-4	.	.	TRBV6-1	CASMEDRTNEKLFF	TGTGCCAGCATGGAAGACAGGACAAATGAAAAACTGTTTTTT
TRBJ1-6	.	.	TRBV10-2	CASSEPLQGNNSPLHF	TGCGCCAGCAGTGAGCCCCTACAGGGAAATAATTCACCCCTCCACTTT
TRBJ1-2	TRBD1	few	TRBV5-8	CASSPTGDYGYTF	TGTGCCAGCAGCCCGACAGGGGACTATGGCTACACCTTC
TRBJ1-1	.	.	TRBV30	CAWIPRRRLNTEAFF	TGTGCCTGGATCCCCCGTCGAAGGCTGAACACTGAAGCTTTCTTT
TRBJ2-1	TRBD1	few	TRBV6-4	CASSIKQGIEQFF	TGTGCCAGCAGCATCAAACAGGGGATTGAGCAGTTCTTC
TRBJ1-5	.	few	TRBV6-1	CASQQYSNQPQHF	TGTGCCAGCCAACAATATAGCAATCAGCCCCAGCATTTT
TRBJ1-5	.	.	TRBV7-2	CASSHRGGRSRNQPQHF	TGTGCCAGCAGCCACCGCGGGGGGCGGTCACGCAATCAGCCCCAGCATTTT
TRBJ2-1	.	few	TRBV6-1	CASTRGDRRYNEQFF	TGTGCCAGCACCCGCGGGGACAGACGTTACAATGAGCAGTTCTTC
TRBJ1-6	.	.	TRBV5-1	CASSWNPTRGNSPLHF	TGCGCCAGCAGCTGGAACCCGACACGCGGTAATTCACCCCTCCACTTT
TRBJ2-5	.	.	TRBV27	CASSSRRTEETQYF	TGTGCCAGCAGTTCCCGGCGGACAGAGGAGACCCAGTACTTC
TRBJ2-4	TRBD2	.	TRBV28	CASSPGGGRGNIQYF	TGTGCCAGCAGTCCCGGGGGGGGTCGGGGAAACATTCAGTACTTC
TRBJ2-4	.	.	TRBV18	CASSPGQTKNIQYF	TGTGCCAGCTCACCAGGGCAAACCAAAAACATTCAGTACTTC
TRBJ1-1	.	.	TRBV5-1	CASSSTSGNTEAFF	TGCGCCAGCAGTTCGACTAGCGGGAACACTGAAGCTTTCTTT